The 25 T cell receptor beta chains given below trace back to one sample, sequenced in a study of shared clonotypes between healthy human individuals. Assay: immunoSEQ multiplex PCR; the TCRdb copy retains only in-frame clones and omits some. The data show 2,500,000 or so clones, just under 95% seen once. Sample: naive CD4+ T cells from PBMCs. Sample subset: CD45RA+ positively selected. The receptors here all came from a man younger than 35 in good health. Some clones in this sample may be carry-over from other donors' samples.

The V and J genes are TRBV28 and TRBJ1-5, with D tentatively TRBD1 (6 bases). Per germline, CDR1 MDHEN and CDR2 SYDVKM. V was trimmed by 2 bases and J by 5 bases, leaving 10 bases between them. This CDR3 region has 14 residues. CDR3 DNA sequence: TGTGCCAGCAGTTTAATGAAGGGGGATCAGCCCCAGCATTTT. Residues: CASSLMKGDQPQHF.

CDR3 residues: CAWIHTSSGNTIYF. As DNA, the CDR3 is TGTGCCTGGATACATACGAGCTCTGGAAACACCATATATTTT. J is TRBJ1-3 and V is TRBV30, with D uncertain. Trimming shortened V by 4 bases and J by 0 bases, and 10 bases separated the two germline ends. This CDR3 contains 14 residues. The germline V gene has CDR1 GTSNPN and CDR2 SVGIG (reference sequence).

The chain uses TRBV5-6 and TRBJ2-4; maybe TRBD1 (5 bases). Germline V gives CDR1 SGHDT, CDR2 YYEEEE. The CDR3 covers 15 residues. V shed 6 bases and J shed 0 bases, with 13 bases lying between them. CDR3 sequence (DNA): TGTGCCAGCACCGCGTGGGGCTCAGCCAAAAACATTCAGTACTTC. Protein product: CASTAWGSAKNIQYF.

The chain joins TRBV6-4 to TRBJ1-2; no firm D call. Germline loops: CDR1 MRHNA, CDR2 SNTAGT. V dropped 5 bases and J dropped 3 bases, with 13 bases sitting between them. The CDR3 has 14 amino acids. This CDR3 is CASSKAGEDYGYTF. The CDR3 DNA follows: TGTGCCAGCAGTAAGGCCGGGGAGGACTATGGCTACACCTTC.

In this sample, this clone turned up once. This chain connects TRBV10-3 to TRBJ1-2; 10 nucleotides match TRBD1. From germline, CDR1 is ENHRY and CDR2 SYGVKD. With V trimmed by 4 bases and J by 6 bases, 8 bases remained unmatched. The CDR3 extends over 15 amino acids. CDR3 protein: CAISGRDRGADGYTF. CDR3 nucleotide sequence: TGTGCCATCAGTGGCCGGGACAGGGGAGCCGATGGCTACACCTTC.

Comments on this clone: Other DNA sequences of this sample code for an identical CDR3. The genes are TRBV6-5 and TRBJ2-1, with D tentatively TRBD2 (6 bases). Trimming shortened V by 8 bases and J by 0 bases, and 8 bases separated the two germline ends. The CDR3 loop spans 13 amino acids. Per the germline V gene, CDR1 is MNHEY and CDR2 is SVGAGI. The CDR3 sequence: CASRGTSYNEQFF. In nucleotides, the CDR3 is TGTGCCAGCCGCGGGACCTCCTACAATGAGCAGTTCTTC.

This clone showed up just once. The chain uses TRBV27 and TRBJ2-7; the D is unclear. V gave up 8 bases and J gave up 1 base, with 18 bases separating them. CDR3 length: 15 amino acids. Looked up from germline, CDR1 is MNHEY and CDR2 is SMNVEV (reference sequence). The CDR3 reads CASGNSNKGSYEQYF. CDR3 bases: TGTGCCAGCGGTAATAGCAATAAAGGATCCTACGAGCAGTACTTC.

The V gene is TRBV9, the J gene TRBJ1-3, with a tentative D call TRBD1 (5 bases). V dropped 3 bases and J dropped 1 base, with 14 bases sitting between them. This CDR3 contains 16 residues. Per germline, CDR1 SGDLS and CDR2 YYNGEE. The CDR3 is CASSGGDPDSGNTIYF. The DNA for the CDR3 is TGTGCCAGCAGCGGAGGGGATCCAGATTCTGGAAACACCATATATTTT.

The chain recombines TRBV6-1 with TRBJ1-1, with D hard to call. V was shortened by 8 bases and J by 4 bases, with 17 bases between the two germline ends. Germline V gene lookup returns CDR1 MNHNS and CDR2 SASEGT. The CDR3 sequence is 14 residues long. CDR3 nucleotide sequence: TGTGCCAGCCACGGGGTGGCGCGTGGCACTGAAGCTTTCTTT. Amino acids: CASHGVARGTEAFF.

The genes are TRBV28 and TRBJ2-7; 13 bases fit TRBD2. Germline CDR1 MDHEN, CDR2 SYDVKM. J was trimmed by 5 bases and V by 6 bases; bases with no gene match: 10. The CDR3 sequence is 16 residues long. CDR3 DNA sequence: TGTGCCAGCAGGGTCCCTAGGACTAGCGGGAGAGACGAGCAGTACTTC. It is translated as CASRVPRTSGRDEQYF. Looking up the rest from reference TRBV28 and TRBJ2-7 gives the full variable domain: DVKVTQSSRYLVKRTGEKVFLECVQDMDHENMFWYRQDPGLGLRLIYFSYDVKMKEKGDIPEGYSVSREKKERFSLILESASTNQTSMYLCASRVPRTSGRDEQYFGPGTRLTVT.

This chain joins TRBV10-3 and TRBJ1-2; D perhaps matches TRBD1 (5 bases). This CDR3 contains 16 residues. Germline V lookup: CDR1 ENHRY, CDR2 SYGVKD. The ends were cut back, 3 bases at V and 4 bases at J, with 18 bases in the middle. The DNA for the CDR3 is TGTGCCATCAGTGAAAACTCAGGGATGGCGGGCTATGGCTACACCTTC. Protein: CAISENSGMAGYGYTF.

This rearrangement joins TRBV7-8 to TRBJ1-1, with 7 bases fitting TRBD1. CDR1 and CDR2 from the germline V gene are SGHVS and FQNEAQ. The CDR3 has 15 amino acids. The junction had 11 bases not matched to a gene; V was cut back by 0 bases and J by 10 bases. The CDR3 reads CASSLAGEGAGGAFF. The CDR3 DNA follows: TGTGCCAGCAGCTTAGCCGGTGAGGGGGCCGGCGGAGCTTTCTTT.

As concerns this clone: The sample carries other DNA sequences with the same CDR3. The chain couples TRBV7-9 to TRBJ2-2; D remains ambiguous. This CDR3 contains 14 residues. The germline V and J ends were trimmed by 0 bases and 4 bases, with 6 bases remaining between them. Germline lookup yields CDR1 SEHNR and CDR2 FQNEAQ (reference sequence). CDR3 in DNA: TGTGCCAGCAGCTTAGCAGGCGCCACCGGGGAGCTGTTTTTT. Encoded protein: CASSLAGATGELFF. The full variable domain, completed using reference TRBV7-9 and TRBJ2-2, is DTGVSQNPRHKITKRGQNVTFRCDPISEHNRLYWYRQTLGQGPEFLTYFQNEAQLEKSRLLSDRFSAERPKGSFSTLEIQRTEQGDSAMYLCASSLAGATGELFFGEGSRLTVL.

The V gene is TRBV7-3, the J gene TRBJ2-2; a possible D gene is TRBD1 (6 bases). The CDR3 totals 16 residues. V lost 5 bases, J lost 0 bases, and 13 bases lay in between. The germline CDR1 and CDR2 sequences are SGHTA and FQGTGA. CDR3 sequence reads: CASSPGGRSNTGELFF. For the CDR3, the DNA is TGTGCCAGCAGCCCTGGGGGCAGATCGAACACCGGGGAGCTGTTTTTT.

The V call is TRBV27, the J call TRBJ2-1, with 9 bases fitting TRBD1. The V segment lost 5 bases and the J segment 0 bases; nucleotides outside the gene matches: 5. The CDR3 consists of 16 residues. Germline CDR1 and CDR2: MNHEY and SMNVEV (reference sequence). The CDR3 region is CASSSRDRVSYNEQFF. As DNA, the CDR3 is TGTGCCAGCAGTAGCCGGGACAGGGTCTCCTACAATGAGCAGTTCTTC.

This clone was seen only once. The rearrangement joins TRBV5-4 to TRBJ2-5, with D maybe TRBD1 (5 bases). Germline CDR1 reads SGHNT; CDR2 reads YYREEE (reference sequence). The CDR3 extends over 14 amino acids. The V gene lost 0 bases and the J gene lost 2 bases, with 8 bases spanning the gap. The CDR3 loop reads CASSLAKGQETQYF. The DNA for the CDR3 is TGTGCCAGCAGCTTGGCCAAGGGGCAAGAGACCCAGTACTTC.

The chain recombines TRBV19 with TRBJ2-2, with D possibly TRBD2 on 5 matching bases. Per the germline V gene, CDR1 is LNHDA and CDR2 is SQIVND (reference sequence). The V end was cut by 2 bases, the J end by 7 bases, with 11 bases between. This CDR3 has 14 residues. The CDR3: CASSISGGGGELFF. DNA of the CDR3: TGTGCCAGTAGTATAAGCGGAGGAGGCGGGGAGCTGTTTTTT.

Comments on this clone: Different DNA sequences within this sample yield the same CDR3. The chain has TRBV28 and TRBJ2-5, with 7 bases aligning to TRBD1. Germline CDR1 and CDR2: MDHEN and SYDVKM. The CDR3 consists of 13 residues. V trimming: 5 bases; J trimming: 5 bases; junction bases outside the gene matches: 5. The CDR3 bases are TGTGCCAGCAGTCCCCCCAGGGGGGAGACCCAGTACTTC. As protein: CASSPPRGETQYF.

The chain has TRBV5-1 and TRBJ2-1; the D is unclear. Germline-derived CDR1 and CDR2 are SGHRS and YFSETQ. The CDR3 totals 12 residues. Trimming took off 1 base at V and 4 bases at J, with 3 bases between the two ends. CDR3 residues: CASSLQYNEQFF. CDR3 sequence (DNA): TGCGCCAGCAGCTTGCAATACAATGAGCAGTTCTTC.

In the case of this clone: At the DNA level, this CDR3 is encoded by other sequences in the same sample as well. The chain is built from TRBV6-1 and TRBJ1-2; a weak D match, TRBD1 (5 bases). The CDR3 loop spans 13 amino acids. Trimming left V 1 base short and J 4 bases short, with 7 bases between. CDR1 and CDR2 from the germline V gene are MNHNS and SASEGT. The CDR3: CASSEGQGYGYTF. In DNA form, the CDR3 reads TGTGCCAGCAGTGAAGGGCAGGGCTATGGCTACACCTTC.

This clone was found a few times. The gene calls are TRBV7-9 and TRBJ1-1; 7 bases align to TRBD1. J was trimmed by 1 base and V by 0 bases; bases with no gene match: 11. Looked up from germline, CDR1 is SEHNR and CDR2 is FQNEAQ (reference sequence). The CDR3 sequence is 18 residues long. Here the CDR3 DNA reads TGTGCCAGCAGCTTAGCGGAGCGGTACAGGGGTGGGAACACTGAAGCTTTCTTT. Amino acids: CASSLAERYRGGNTEAFF. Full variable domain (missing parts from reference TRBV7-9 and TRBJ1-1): DTGVSQNPRHKITKRGQNVTFRCDPISEHNRLYWYRQTLGQGPEFLTYFQNEAQLEKSRLLSDRFSAERPKGSFSTLEIQRTEQGDSAMYLCASSLAERYRGGNTEAFFGQGTRLTVV.

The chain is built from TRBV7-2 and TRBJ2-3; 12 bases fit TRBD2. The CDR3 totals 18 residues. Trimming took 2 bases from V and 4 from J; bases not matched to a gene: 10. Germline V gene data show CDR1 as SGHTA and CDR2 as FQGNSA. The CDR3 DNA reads TGTGCCAGCAGCTTATTGTCGACTAGCGGGAGTCAATCAGATACGCAGTATTTT. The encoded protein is CASSLLSTSGSQSDTQYF. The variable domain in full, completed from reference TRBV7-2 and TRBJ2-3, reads GAGVSQSPSNKVTEKGKDVELRCDPISGHTALYWYRQSLGQGLEFLIYFQGNSAPDKSGLPSDRFSAERTGGSVSTLTIQRTQQEDSAVYLCASSLLSTSGSQSDTQYFGPGTRLTVL.

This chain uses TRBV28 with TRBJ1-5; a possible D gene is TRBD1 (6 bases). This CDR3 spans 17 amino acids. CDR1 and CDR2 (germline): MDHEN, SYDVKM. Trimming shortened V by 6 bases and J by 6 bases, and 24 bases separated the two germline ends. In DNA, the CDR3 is TGTGCCAGCAGGACCCATAAGGGGGGCGTTGGGAGTCAGCCCCAGCATTTT. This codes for CASRTHKGGVGSQPQHF.

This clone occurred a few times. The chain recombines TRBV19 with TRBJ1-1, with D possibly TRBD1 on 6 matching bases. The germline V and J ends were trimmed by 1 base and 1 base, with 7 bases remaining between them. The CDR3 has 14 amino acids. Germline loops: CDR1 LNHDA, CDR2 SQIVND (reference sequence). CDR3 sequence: CASSIGGQNTEAFF. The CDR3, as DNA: TGTGCCAGTAGTATAGGGGGGCAGAACACTGAAGCTTTCTTT.

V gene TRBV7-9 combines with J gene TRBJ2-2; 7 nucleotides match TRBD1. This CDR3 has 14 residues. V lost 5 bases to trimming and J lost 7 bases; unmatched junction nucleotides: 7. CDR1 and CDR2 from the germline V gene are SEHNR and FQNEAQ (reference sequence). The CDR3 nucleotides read TGTGCCAGCAGCGGAGACAGGGCTAGCGGGGAGCTGTTTTTT. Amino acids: CASSGDRASGELFF.